Sequencing of this T cell receptor (beta chain) was carried out in a study of T cells in Graves' hyperthyroidism and ophthalmopathy. Study observations and caveats: Ophthalmopathy, as predicted by the model, came a median approximately 5.9 months after the prediction. Blood also held most thyroid clonotypes expanded beyond 0.001. A model using 13 V-J features told ophthalmopathy apart from stable hyperthyroidism.

From RNA transcripts, TCR beta CDR3 regions were amplified. Initially, a first-round RT-PCR of the TCR CDR3 employed the HTBI primer set. TCRdb reprocessed the multiplex PCR reads via MiXCR and lists one record per CDR3 protein. The sample lists more than 500,000 distinct CDR3 sequences; about half were seen once. Uncontrolled infections, other autoimmune diseases, pregnancy or lactation led to exclusion of patients. There are 15 residues in the CDR3. V was clipped by 6 bases and J by 0 bases, with 13 bases between them. From germline, CDR1 is MGHDK and CDR2 SYGVNS. About this clonotype itself: The antigen is undetermined.

The TCR comes from an adult woman with Graves' disease, either hyperthyroidism or ophthalmopathy (not recorded which). The V and J genes are TRBV25-1 and TRBJ2-3; D may be TRBD2 (6 bases). The sample comprised peripheral blood or thyroid tissue (not recorded which). CDR3 DNA sequence: TGTGCCAGCAGAACCGGGACTTATAGCACAGATACGCAGTATTTT. Its translation is CASRTGTYSTDTQYF. Full variable domain (outside the CDR3, taken from reference TRBV25-1 and TRBJ2-3): EADIYQTPRYLVIGTGKKITLECSQTMGHDKMYWYQQDPGMELHLIHYSYGVNSTEKGDLSSESTVSRIRTEHFPLTLESARPSHTSQYLCASRTGTYSTDTQYFGPGTRLTVL.